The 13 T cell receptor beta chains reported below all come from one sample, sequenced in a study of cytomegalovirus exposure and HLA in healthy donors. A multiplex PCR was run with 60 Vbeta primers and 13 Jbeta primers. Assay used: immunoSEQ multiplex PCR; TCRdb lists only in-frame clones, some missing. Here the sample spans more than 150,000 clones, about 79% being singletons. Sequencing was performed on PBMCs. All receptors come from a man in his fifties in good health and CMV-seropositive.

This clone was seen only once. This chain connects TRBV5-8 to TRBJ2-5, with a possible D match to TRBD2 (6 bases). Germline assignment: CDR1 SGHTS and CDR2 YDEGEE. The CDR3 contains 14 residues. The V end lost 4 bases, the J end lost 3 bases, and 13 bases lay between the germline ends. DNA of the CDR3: TGTGCCAGCAGCAAGAGGCGGGGCGAAGAGACCCAGTACTTC. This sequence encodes CASSKRRGEETQYF.

CDR3 DNA: TGTGCCAGCAGCTTAGTGGGGGGGGACACAGATACGCAGTATTTT. Its translation is CASSLVGGDTDTQYF. The chain combines TRBV7-3 with TRBJ2-3, with 7 bases matching TRBD2. Germline V gene sequence: CDR1 SGHTA, CDR2 FQGTGA. The CDR3 loop spans 15 amino acids. J lost 2 bases, V lost 2 bases, and 4 bases had no gene match.

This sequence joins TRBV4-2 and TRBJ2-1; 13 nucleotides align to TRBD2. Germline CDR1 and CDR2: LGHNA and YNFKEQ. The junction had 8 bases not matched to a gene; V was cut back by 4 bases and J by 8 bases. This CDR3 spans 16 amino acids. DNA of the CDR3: TGTGCCAGCAGCCCACCCGACGGACTAGCGGGGGATGAGCAGTTCTTC. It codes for CASSPPDGLAGDEQFF.

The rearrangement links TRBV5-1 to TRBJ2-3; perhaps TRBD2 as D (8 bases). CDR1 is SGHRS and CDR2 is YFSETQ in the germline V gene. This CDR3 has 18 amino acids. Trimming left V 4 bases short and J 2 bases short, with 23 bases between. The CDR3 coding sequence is TGCGCCAGCAGCCGGGGGGGGACAGCACCCTCTCTCACAGATACGCAGTATTTT. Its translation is CASSRGGTAPSLTDTQYF. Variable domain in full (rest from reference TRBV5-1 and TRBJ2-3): KAGVTQTPRYLIKTRGQQVTLSCSPISGHRSVSWYQQTPGQGLQFLFEYFSETQRNKGNFPGRFSGRQFSNSRSEMNVSTLELGDSALYLCASSRGGTAPSLTDTQYFGPGTRLTVL.

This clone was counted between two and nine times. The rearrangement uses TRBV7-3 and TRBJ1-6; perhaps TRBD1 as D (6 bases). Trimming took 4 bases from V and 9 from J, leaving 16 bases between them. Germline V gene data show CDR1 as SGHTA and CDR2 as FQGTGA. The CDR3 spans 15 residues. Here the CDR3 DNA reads TGTGCCAGCAGCTCACAGGGTAGTAAGGGTTCACCCCTCCACTTT. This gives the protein CASSSQGSKGSPLHF.

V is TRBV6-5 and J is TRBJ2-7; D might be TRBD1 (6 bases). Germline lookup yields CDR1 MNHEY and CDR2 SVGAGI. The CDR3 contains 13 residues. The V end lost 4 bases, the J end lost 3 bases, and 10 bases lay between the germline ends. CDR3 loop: CASSFGRGYEQYF. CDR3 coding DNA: TGTGCCAGCAGTTTTGGCAGGGGCTACGAGCAGTACTTC.

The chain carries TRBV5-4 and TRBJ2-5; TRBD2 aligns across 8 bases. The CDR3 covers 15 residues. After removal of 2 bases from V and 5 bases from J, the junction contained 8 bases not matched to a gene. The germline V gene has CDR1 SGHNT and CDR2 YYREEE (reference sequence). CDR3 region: CASSFGTPGGETQYF. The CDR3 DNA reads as TGTGCCAGCAGCTTCGGGACTCCGGGGGGGGAGACCCAGTACTTC.

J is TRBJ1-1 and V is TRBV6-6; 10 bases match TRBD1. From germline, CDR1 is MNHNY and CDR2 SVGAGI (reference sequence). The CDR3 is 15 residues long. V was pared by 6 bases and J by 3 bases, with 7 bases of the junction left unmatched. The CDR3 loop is CASRPRDRGDTEAFF. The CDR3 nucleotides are TGTGCCAGCAGACCACGGGACAGGGGAGACACTGAAGCTTTCTTT.

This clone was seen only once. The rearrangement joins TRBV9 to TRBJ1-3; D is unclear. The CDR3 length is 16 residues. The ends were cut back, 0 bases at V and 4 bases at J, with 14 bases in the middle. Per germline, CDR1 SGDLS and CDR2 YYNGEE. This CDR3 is CASSVGSGLVGNTIYF. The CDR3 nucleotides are TGTGCCAGCAGCGTAGGTTCGGGATTAGTGGGAAACACCATATATTTT.

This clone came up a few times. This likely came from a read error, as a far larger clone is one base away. As DNA, the CDR3 is TGTGCCAGCAGCCAAGATGATCTACGCGCAGGGGGGTGGACTGAAGCTTTCTTT. It encodes CASSQDDLRAGGWTEAFF. The rearrangement joins TRBV11-2 to TRBJ1-1, with 7 bases that match TRBD1. Germline values: CDR1 SGHAT, CDR2 FQNNGV. This CDR3 is 18 amino acids long. The junction had 20 bases not matched to a gene; V was cut back by 5 bases and J by 5 bases.

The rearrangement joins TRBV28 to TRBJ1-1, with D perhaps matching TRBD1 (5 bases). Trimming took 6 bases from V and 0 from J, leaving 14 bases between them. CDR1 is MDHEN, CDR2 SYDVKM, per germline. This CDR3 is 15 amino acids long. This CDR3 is CASSAPRAVNTEAFF. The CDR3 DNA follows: TGTGCCAGCAGCGCCCCCAGGGCGGTGAACACTGAAGCTTTCTTT.

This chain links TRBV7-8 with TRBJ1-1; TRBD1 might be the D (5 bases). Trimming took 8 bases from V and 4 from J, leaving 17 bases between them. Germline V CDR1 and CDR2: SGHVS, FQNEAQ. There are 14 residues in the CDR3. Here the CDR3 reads CASARTTGFTEAFF. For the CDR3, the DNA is TGTGCCAGCGCTCGGACTACAGGTTTCACTGAAGCTTTCTTT.

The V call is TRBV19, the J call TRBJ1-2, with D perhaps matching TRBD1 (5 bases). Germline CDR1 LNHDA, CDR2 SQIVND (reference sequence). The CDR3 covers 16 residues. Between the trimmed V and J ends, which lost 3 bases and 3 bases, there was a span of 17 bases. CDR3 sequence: CASSIGANQQYYGYTF. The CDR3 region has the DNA TGTGCCAGTAGTATTGGGGCTAACCAACAATACTATGGCTACACCTTC. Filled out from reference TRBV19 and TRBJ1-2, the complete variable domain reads DGGITQSPKYLFRKEGQNVTLSCEQNLNHDAMYWYRQDPGQGLRLIYYSQIVNDFQKGDIAEGYSVSREKKESFPLTVTSAQKNPTAFYLCASSIGANQQYYGYTFGSGTRLTVV.